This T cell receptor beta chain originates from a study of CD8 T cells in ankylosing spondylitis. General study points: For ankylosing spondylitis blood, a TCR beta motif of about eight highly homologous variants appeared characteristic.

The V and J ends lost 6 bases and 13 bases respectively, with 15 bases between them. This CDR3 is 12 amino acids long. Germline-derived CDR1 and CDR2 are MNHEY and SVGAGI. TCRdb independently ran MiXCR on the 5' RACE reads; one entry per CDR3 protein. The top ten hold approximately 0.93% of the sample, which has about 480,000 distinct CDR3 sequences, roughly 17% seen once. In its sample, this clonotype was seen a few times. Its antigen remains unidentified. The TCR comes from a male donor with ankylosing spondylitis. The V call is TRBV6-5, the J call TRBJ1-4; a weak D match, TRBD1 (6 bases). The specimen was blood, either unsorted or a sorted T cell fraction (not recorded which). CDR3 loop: CASSPKGGGLFF. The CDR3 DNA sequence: TGTGCCAGCAGCCCAAAAGGGGGTGGACTGTTTTTT.